This TCR beta chain was sequenced in a study of T-cell memory formation after mild COVID-19. About the study: Clustering of TCRs was largely donor specific. Study results and caveats: Clones that contracted from day 15 to 85 were balanced CD4/CD8, while later expanders leaned CD4+.

Using its own MiXCR run on the 5' RACE reads, TCRdb lists one record per CDR3 protein. Here the sample spans hundreds of thousands of distinct CDR3 sequences, approximately 21% being singletons. V lost 0 bases, J lost 5 bases, and 5 bases lay in between. The CDR3 is made up of 13 amino acids. Germline CDR1 is MNHEY and CDR2 is SVGEGT. This clonotype has ten or more counts. Antigen: not known. The clonotype was recovered from an adult woman who had mild COVID-19 (a few samples of this study predate the infection). Cell type and time point are not known. Sequencing was performed on PBMCs or a T cell subset sorted from them (not recorded which). J is TRBJ1-5 and V is TRBV6-2 or TRBV6-3, with D possibly TRBD1 on 5 matching bases. CDR3 sequence reads: CASSYSGDQPQHF. In DNA form, the CDR3 reads TGTGCCAGCAGTTACTCAGGGGATCAGCCCCAGCATTTT.